The rows below give T cell receptor beta chains drawn from one sample of a study of response to subunit inactivated influenza vaccine. MiXCR, run by TCRdb on the RT-PCR reads, gives a single entry per CDR3 protein. The repertoire holds 590,000 or so distinct CDR3 sequences, with 12% to 15% as singletons. Sequencing used PBMCs from blood, obtained around 14 days before vaccination. Receptors originate from a man in his forties or fifties who received an inactivated influenza vaccine. The CDR3 runs from the conserved cysteine through the conserved F or W. A D gene is named only where the DNA matches it firmly. A row's size may be missing; if present it is once, few, many or a size class.

clone size,V gene,D gene,J gene,CDR3 protein,CDR3 DNA
-,TRBV19,TRBD1,TRBJ2-7,CASSPMTGAYEQYF,TGTGCCAGTAGTCCAATGACAGGGGCCTACGAGCAGTACTTC
-,TRBV28,TRBD1,TRBJ1-4,CASSFGGGTNEKLFF,TGTGCCAGCAGTTTCGGAGGGGGCACTAATGAAAAACTGTTTTTT
-,TRBV20-1,TRBD1,TRBJ2-3,CSARASAGGDTQYF,TGCAGTGCTAGAGCTAGTGCAGGGGGCGATACGCAGTATTTT
few,TRBV3-1,-,TRBJ1-2,CASSPTMGVNYGYTF,TGTGCCAGCAGCCCCACCATGGGGGTTAACTATGGCTACACCTTC
-,TRBV5-1,TRBD1,TRBJ2-7,CASSLGDRIAEQYF,TGCGCCAGCAGCTTGGGGGACAGAATCGCGGAGCAGTACTTC
-,TRBV20-1,TRBD2,TRBJ2-7,CSARVGRDYYEQYF,TGCAGTGCTAGAGTCGGTAGGGACTACTACGAGCAGTACTTC
few,TRBV15,-,TRBJ2-5,CATSRVGGRETQYF,TGTGCCACCAGCAGAGTTGGGGGGCGAGAGACCCAGTACTTC
-,TRBV6-5,TRBD2,TRBJ2-7,CASSYPGLSKQYF,TGTGCCAGCAGTTACCCGGGACTATCGAAGCAGTACTTC
-,TRBV7-8,TRBD2,TRBJ2-7,CASSLGPSGYEQYF,TGTGCCAGCAGCCTGGGTCCTAGCGGCTACGAGCAGTACTTC
-,TRBV20-1,-,TRBJ2-1,CSARGDTLRRYNEQFF,TGCAGTGCTAGAGGGGACACTTTAAGGAGGTACAATGAGCAGTTCTTC
many,TRBV20-1,-,TRBJ2-3,CSAVPHTDLNPGDPQYF,TGCAGTGCTGTCCCGCATACAGACCTCAACCCGGGGGATCCGCAGTATTTT
-,TRBV5-4,-,TRBJ2-3,CASSSHHSTDTQYF,TGTGCCAGCAGCTCCCACCACAGCACAGATACGCAGTATTTT
-,TRBV28,TRBD2,TRBJ2-3,CASSDRVAGGLDTQYF,TGTGCCAGCAGCGACAGGGTAGCGGGGGGGCTAGATACGCAGTATTTT
-,TRBV7-8,-,TRBJ2-4,CASSSGTGRIQYF,TGTGCCAGCAGCTCGGGGACGGGGAGGATTCAGTACTTC
few,TRBV6-2/TRBV6-3,-,TRBJ1-2,CASSKTGRGYTF,TGTGCCAGCAGTAAGACTGGACGGGGCTACACCTTC
few,TRBV15,-,TRBJ2-3,CATSRDNIQLRTDTQYF,TGTGCCACCAGCAGAGATAACATTCAGCTACGCACAGATACGCAGTATTTT
many,TRBV10-3,-,TRBJ2-5,CAISEGGYQETQYF,TGTGCCATCAGTGAGGGGGGATATCAAGAGACCCAGTACTTC
few,TRBV7-9,-,TRBJ1-2,CASSLGAGMGYGYTF,TGTGCCAGCAGCTTAGGGGCAGGGATGGGCTATGGCTACACCTTC
-,TRBV11-2,-,TRBJ2-2,CASSKKGLTGELFF,TGTGCCAGCAGCAAAAAAGGGCTCACCGGGGAGCTGTTTTTT
-,TRBV10-3,TRBD2,TRBJ2-7,CAIKGDSGRPEQYF,TGTGCCATCAAAGGTGATAGCGGGAGACCCGAGCAGTACTTC
few,TRBV5-1,TRBD2,TRBJ2-3,CASRRGDTDTQYF,TGCGCCAGCAGACGGGGGGACACAGATACGCAGTATTTT
-,TRBV20-1,TRBD2,TRBJ2-7,CSASRFREGSYEQYF,TGCAGTGCTAGTAGGTTTCGGGAGGGATCCTACGAGCAGTACTTC
-,TRBV12-3/TRBV12-4,TRBD2,TRBJ2-7,CASSLGGGKYEQYF,TGTGCCAGCAGTTTAGGCGGGGGGAAATACGAGCAGTACTTC
many,TRBV30,-,TRBJ2-1,CAWSPTWGNEQFF,TGTGCCTGGAGTCCAACTTGGGGTAATGAGCAGTTCTTC
few,TRBV12-3/TRBV12-4,-,TRBJ1-1,CASSWWGLDTEAFF,TGTGCCAGCAGTTGGTGGGGGCTGGACACTGAAGCTTTCTTT
few,TRBV7-9,-,TRBJ2-7,CASSPSRSNPYEQYF,TGTGCCAGCAGCCCCTCGCGTAGCAATCCCTACGAGCAGTACTTC